Each of the 23 T cell receptor beta chains below was sequenced from the same sample in a study of blood T cell repertoires in COVID-19. The repertoire was sequenced with immunoSEQ multiplex PCR; TCRdb's copy has only in-frame clones and lacks some. Of approximately 170,000 clones in the sample, roughly 84% were seen once. Sequences were obtained from peripheral blood. The receptors were gathered from an elderly woman with active or convalescent COVID-19.

V usage is TRBV10-3 and J usage is TRBJ2-1; unclear D gene. V was shortened by 1 base and J by 0 bases, with 10 bases between the two germline ends. The CDR3 totals 16 residues. Per germline, CDR1 ENHRY and CDR2 SYGVKD. The CDR3 reads CAISEFRESSYNEQFF. The CDR3, as DNA: TGTGCCATCAGTGAGTTTCGAGAGAGCTCCTACAATGAGCAGTTCTTC.

V and J are TRBV5-1 and TRBJ1-6; TRBD1 is a possible D gene (5 bases). Germline-derived CDR1 and CDR2 are SGHRS and YFSETQ. The CDR3 has 14 amino acids. Trimming removed 2 bases at V and 6 bases at J, with 9 bases between. CDR3 region: CASSFQGSNSPLHF. CDR3 bases: TGCGCCAGCAGCTTTCAGGGTAGTAATTCACCCCTCCACTTT.

The rearrangement uses TRBV28 and TRBJ2-5; TRBD1 agrees at 12 bases. The trim removed 4 bases at V and 4 bases at J, leaving 1 base unmatched. This CDR3 comprises 14 residues. Germline V gene sequence: CDR1 MDHEN, CDR2 SYDVKM. The CDR3 here is CASSWGQGAETQYF. Here the CDR3 DNA reads TGTGCCAGCAGTTGGGGACAGGGGGCAGAGACCCAGTACTTC.

The chain couples TRBV6-5 to TRBJ1-2; D is possibly TRBD1 (6 bases). The CDR3 spans 14 residues. The V and J ends lost 7 bases and 4 bases respectively, with 16 bases between them. The germline CDR1 and CDR2 sequences are MNHEY and SVGAGI. CDR3 DNA sequence: TGTGCCAGCACCCCGAGGGGGAGTAGCTATGGCTACACCTTC. It codes for CASTPRGSSYGYTF.

The V call is TRBV9, the J call TRBJ2-1, with D unresolved. V was cut by 0 bases and J by 7 bases, with 8 bases left in between. There are 13 residues in the CDR3. CDR1 is SGDLS and CDR2 is YYNGEE in the germline V gene. The CDR3 sequence is CASSVDSPNEQFF. Here the CDR3 DNA reads TGTGCCAGCAGCGTAGACTCCCCTAATGAGCAGTTCTTC.

J is TRBJ1-1 and V is TRBV14; possibly TRBD1 for D (6 bases). The CDR3 is 14 amino acids. V gave up 4 bases and J gave up 4 bases, with 13 bases separating them. Germline-derived CDR1 and CDR2 are SGHDN and FVKESK. Here the CDR3 reads CASSRDIVRTEAFF. Here the CDR3 DNA reads TGTGCCAGCAGCCGGGACATAGTACGCACTGAAGCTTTCTTT.

This clone has more than one count but fewer than ten. The J gene is TRBJ2-7, the V gene TRBV5-1; D perhaps matches TRBD2 (5 bases). This CDR3 has 14 amino acids. V lost 0 bases, J lost 7 bases, and 14 bases lay in between. Germline V gives CDR1 SGHRS, CDR2 YFSETQ. The CDR3 coding sequence is TGCGCCAGCAGCTTGGCCCTCGCTTCGGGAGAGCAGTACTTC. It encodes CASSLALASGEQYF.

The V call is TRBV9, the J call TRBJ2-1, with 8 bases lining up with TRBD1. J was trimmed by 9 bases and V by 3 bases; bases with no gene match: 5. This CDR3 spans 13 amino acids. Germline V gene sequence: CDR1 SGDLS, CDR2 YYNGEE. This CDR3 reads CASSGTGWGEQFF. CDR3 DNA sequence: TGTGCCAGCAGCGGGACAGGGTGGGGTGAGCAGTTCTTC.

The V gene is TRBV18, the J gene TRBJ2-7, with 9 bases matching TRBD1. V lost 4 bases to trimming and J lost 3 bases; unmatched junction nucleotides: 4. CDR1 and CDR2 (germline): KGHSH, LQKENI. The CDR3 spans 14 residues. The CDR3: CASSQGQGNYEQYF. The CDR3 DNA follows: TGTGCCAGCTCACAGGGACAGGGAAACTACGAGCAGTACTTC.

The chain recombines TRBV7-9 with TRBJ1-2, with D unresolved. V lost 5 bases and J lost 3, with 7 bases in between. The V gene's germline CDR1 is SEHNR and CDR2 FQNEAQ (reference sequence). This CDR3 contains 12 residues. Written as DNA, the CDR3 is TGTGCCAGCAGCCCGAGGTACTATGGCTACACCTTC. Translating gives CASSPRYYGYTF.

This chain joins TRBV2 and TRBJ1-5; D is unresolved. V lost 5 bases and J lost 8, with 16 bases in between. The CDR3 spans 14 residues. CDR1 and CDR2 from the germline V gene are SNHLY and FYNNEI. The CDR3 sequence is CASSTALAREPQHF. Written as DNA, the CDR3 is TGTGCCAGCAGTACCGCGTTAGCCCGGGAGCCCCAGCATTTT.

The chain couples TRBV28 to TRBJ1-2; D is uncertain. Trimming took off 8 bases at V and 5 bases at J, with 21 bases between the two ends. In germline, CDR1 is MDHEN, CDR2 SYDVKM. The CDR3 has 15 amino acids. DNA of the CDR3: TGTGCCAGCCTTATACGGCAAAACCAGGATTATGGCTACACCTTC. Translating gives CASLIRQNQDYGYTF.

This rearrangement joins TRBV7-8 to TRBJ2-1; perhaps TRBD1 as D (5 bases). The CDR3 loop spans 17 amino acids. The V and J ends lost 5 bases and 0 bases respectively, with 17 bases between them. Germline V CDR1 and CDR2: SGHVS, FQNEAQ. The CDR3 is CASSPVLQVTSYNEQFF. DNA for the CDR3: TGTGCCAGCAGCCCAGTCCTACAGGTCACCTCCTACAATGAGCAGTTCTTC.

The CDR3 region has the DNA TGTGCCAGTAGTCTAAGAACCGGGACAATGAACACTGAAGCTTTCTTT. Translated, it gives CASSLRTGTMNTEAFF. This chain joins TRBV19 and TRBJ1-1; possible D gene TRBD1, 6 bases. The V gene lost 5 bases and the J gene lost 0 bases, with 16 bases spanning the gap. Germline CDR1 reads LNHDA; CDR2 reads SQIVND (reference sequence). CDR3 length: 16 residues.

This chain joins TRBV3-1 (or the pseudogene TRBV3-2) and TRBJ1-6; unclear D gene. The CDR3 loop spans 12 amino acids. Germline CDR1 LGHDT, CDR2 YNNKEL (reference sequence). The V end lost 4 bases, the J end lost 9 bases, and 7 bases lay between the germline ends. CDR3 coding DNA: TGTGCCAGCAGCCCTCCCCGTTCACCCCTCCACTTT. It codes for CASSPPRSPLHF.

The chain uses TRBV2 and TRBJ2-4; 8 positions agree with TRBD1. This CDR3 region has 13 residues. V was clipped by 4 bases and J by 7 bases; unmatched bases: 3. Germline V CDR1 and CDR2: SNHLY, FYNNEI. DNA of the CDR3: TGTGCCAGCAGTGGTAGACAGGGGAACATTCAGTACTTC. Translated, it gives CASSGRQGNIQYF.

As DNA, the CDR3 is TGCGCCAGCAGCAAGACGGACAGGGCTAACAATGAGCAGTTCTTC. Protein product: CASSKTDRANNEQFF. J is TRBJ2-1 and V is TRBV5-1, with TRBD1 matching over 8 bases. This CDR3 is 15 amino acids long. J gave up 5 bases and V 4 bases, and 8 bases lay outside the gene matches. Germline CDR1 reads SGHRS; CDR2 reads YFSETQ.

CDR3 in DNA: TGTGCCAGCAGTTACGGAACTAGTATAACAGATACGCAGTATTTT. It yields the protein CASSYGTSITDTQYF. The chain couples TRBV5-4 to TRBJ2-3, with a weak D call TRBD2 (5 bases). This CDR3 contains 15 residues. V lost 5 bases and J lost 3, with 16 bases in between. Per germline, CDR1 SGHNT and CDR2 YYREEE (reference sequence).

The rearrangement links TRBV6-1 to TRBJ1-1, with 7 bases aligning to TRBD1. With 3 bases clipped from V and 3 bases from J, the junction kept 7 bases outside the gene matches. In germline, CDR1 is MNHNS, CDR2 SASEGT. The CDR3 contains 15 residues. For the CDR3, the DNA is TGTGCCAGCAGTGAGATCCCAGGGGGTGACACTGAAGCTTTCTTT. Its protein product is CASSEIPGGDTEAFF.

The chain is built from TRBV18 and TRBJ2-5, with TRBD2 matching 10 bases. The V and J ends lost 4 bases and 0 bases, in that order; junction bases with no gene match: 2. This CDR3 has 15 residues. Germline V CDR1 and CDR2: KGHSH, LQKENI. The CDR3, as DNA: TGTGCCAGCTCACTCCTAGCGGGAGACCAAGAGACCCAGTACTTC. Protein product: CASSLLAGDQETQYF.

The J gene is TRBJ1-4, the V gene TRBV19; D ambiguous. The V end lost 5 bases, the J end lost 8 bases, and 18 bases lay between the germline ends. The CDR3 contains 15 residues. The V gene's germline CDR1 is LNHDA and CDR2 SQIVND (reference sequence). The CDR3, as DNA: TGTGCCAGTAGTCGTCGGGGAAGGGAAGGGGAAAAACTGTTTTTT. Encoded protein: CASSRRGREGEKLFF.

This clone was picked up one time. The chain employs TRBV19 and TRBJ1-2; TRBD1 matches 10 bases. J was trimmed by 4 bases and V by 5 bases; bases with no gene match: 7. The CDR3 totals 15 residues. Germline CDR1 LNHDA, CDR2 SQIVND (reference sequence). The CDR3 spells CASSPLDRGSYGYTF. The DNA for the CDR3 is TGTGCCAGTAGTCCCTTGGACAGGGGGTCCTATGGCTACACCTTC.

This rearrangement joins TRBV27 to TRBJ2-2; unclear D gene. The length of the CDR3 is 16 residues. The V gene lost 0 bases and the J gene lost 4 bases, with 12 bases spanning the gap. Germline CDR1 and CDR2: MNHEY and SMNVEV (reference sequence). DNA of the CDR3: TGTGCCAGCAGTTTATCCAGGCAGGAAGTCACCGGGGAGCTGTTTTTT. Encoded protein: CASSLSRQEVTGELFF.